The 29 T cell receptor beta chains below all came from one sample that was sequenced in a study of T cells in Graves' hyperthyroidism and ophthalmopathy. The investigators amplified TCR beta CDR3 regions from RNA transcripts. With the HTBI primer set, the TCR CDR3 went through a first round of RT-PCR. One entry per CDR3 protein, called by TCRdb with MiXCR from the multiplex PCR reads. Counted here are around 440,000 distinct CDR3 sequences, 15% to 17% occurring once; the ten biggest clones make up approximately 7.5%. The sample taken for sequencing was blood. Source of these receptors: a woman aged 18 to 35 with Graves' hyperthyroidism.

This clonotype turned up a few times. The rearrangement links TRBV6-1 to TRBJ1-2, with D maybe TRBD1 (6 bases). The germline CDR1 and CDR2 sequences are MNHNS and SASEGT. There are 14 residues in the CDR3. V lost 5 bases, J lost 4 bases, and 14 bases lay in between. In DNA form, the CDR3 reads TGTGCCAGCAGTACAGGGCCCCCGTTCTATGGCTACACCTTC. Protein: CASSTGPPFYGYTF.

This clonotype was seen a handful of times. The chain combines TRBV6-1 with TRBJ2-1, with TRBD2 matching over 10 bases. After removal of 9 bases from V and 4 bases from J, the junction contained 9 bases not matched to a gene. The CDR3 covers 15 residues. Germline lookup yields CDR1 MNHNS and CDR2 SASEGT. In DNA, the CDR3 is TGTGCCAGTGACGTAGGTAGCGGGGGGTACAATGAGCAGTTCTTC. It specifies CASDVGSGGYNEQFF.

Ten or more counts support this clonotype. This chain joins TRBV10-3 and TRBJ2-1; D perhaps matches TRBD2 (6 bases). The CDR3 is 13 amino acids. Germline CDR1 reads ENHRY; CDR2 reads SYGVKD. Trimming stripped 10 bases from V and 4 bases from J, with 14 bases between. This CDR3 is CATTGGVYNEQFF. The CDR3 DNA reads as TGTGCCACGACCGGCGGGGTTTACAATGAGCAGTTCTTC.

In this sample, this clonotype turned up many times. This chain joins TRBV9 and TRBJ1-1; 7 bases map to TRBD1. V dropped 0 bases and J dropped 6; count of bases not matched to a gene: 8. Germline values: CDR1 SGDLS, CDR2 YYNGEE. This CDR3 spans 15 amino acids. The CDR3 DNA sequence: TGTGCCAGCAGCGTAGGGGGGGACAGTGGCGCTGAAGCTTTCTTT. It specifies CASSVGGDSGAEAFF.

This clonotype occurred many times. This chain joins TRBV28 and TRBJ2-7; the D gene is possibly TRBD1 (5 bases). The CDR3 has 13 residues. CDR1 is MDHEN, CDR2 SYDVKM, per germline. V was trimmed by 6 bases and J by 6 bases, leaving 15 bases between them. CDR3 sequence reads: CASSVQVVGEQYF. CDR3 DNA sequence: TGTGCCAGCAGCGTACAGGTGGTGGGCGAGCAGTACTTC.

The sample holds many counts of this clonotype. The chain carries TRBV5-1 and TRBJ2-5; a weak D match, TRBD2 (7 bases). This CDR3 is built from 15 residues. CDR1 is SGHRS, CDR2 YFSETQ, per germline. The V and J ends lost 4 bases and 5 bases respectively, with 18 bases between them. The CDR3 DNA reads as TGCGCCAGCAGCAGTCGGGGGGCCCTATGGGAGACCCAGTACTTC. Translation gives CASSSRGALWETQYF. The complete variable domain, with remaining parts taken from reference TRBV5-1 and TRBJ2-5, reads KAGVTQTPRYLIKTRGQQVTLSCSPISGHRSVSWYQQTPGQGLQFLFEYFSETQRNKGNFPGRFSGRQFSNSRSEMNVSTLELGDSALYLCASSSRGALWETQYFGPGTRLLVL.

This clonotype was seen many times. The genes are TRBV7-9 and TRBJ1-5; D perhaps matches TRBD1 (5 bases). V dropped 1 base and J dropped 0 bases, with 16 bases sitting between them. CDR3 length: 18 residues. Per germline, CDR1 SEHNR and CDR2 FQNEAQ (reference sequence). In DNA, the CDR3 is TGTGCCAGCAGCTTAGTTTATGGGAGGGACGATAGCAATCAGCCCCAGCATTTT. As protein: CASSLVYGRDDSNQPQHF.

This clonotype was recorded many times. This chain joins TRBV6-1 and TRBJ2-5; D could derive from TRBD1 or TRBD2 (5 bases each). Trimming removed 5 bases at V and 4 bases at J, with 11 bases between. The CDR3 runs to 13 residues. From germline, CDR1 is MNHNS and CDR2 SASEGT. CDR3 sequence (DNA): TGTGCCAGCAGTACTCCAGGGAGAGAGACCCAGTACTTC. Its protein is CASSTPGRETQYF.

This clonotype was recorded many times. The J gene is TRBJ1-5, the V gene TRBV24-1; no firm D call. Germline V CDR1 and CDR2: KGHDR, SFDVKD. The germline V and J ends were trimmed by 10 bases and 6 bases, with 6 bases remaining between them. The length of the CDR3 is 10 residues. CDR3 residues: CATTIQPQHF. The CDR3 region has the DNA TGTGCCACTACCATTCAGCCCCAGCATTTT.

The chain links TRBV19 to TRBJ2-1; TRBD2 matches at 8 bases. The germline V gene encodes CDR1 LNHDA and CDR2 SQIVND (reference sequence). The trim removed 1 base at V and 2 bases at J, leaving 4 bases unmatched. The CDR3 totals 16 residues. The CDR3 spells CASSIVAGGAYNEQFF. The CDR3 nucleotides read TGTGCCAGTAGTATAGTGGCGGGGGGTGCCTACAATGAGCAGTTCTTC.

V and J are TRBV6-1 and TRBJ2-7; no clear D gene. CDR1 and CDR2 from the germline V gene are MNHNS and SASEGT. The CDR3 covers 13 residues. With 3 bases removed from V and 6 bases from J, the gap between germline ends came to 12 bases. CDR3 coding DNA: TGTGCCAGCAGTGAGACCCGTACTTCCGAGCAGTACTTC. Translated, it gives CASSETRTSEQYF.

The table lists this clonotype with many counts. This chain uses TRBV7-9 with TRBJ2-4, with TRBD2 identical over 10 bases. Germline CDR1 is SEHNR and CDR2 is FQNEAQ (reference sequence). V gave up 5 bases and J gave up 1 base; unmatched junction bases: 11. The CDR3 consists of 18 residues. CDR3 sequence (DNA): TGTGCCAGCAGCCGGAGACAAGCGGGAGGGCCGGCCAAAAACATTCAGTACTTC. It yields the protein CASSRRQAGGPAKNIQYF.

The chain carries TRBV19 and TRBJ1-5; D gene ambiguous. V lost 7 bases and J 1 base, leaving 8 bases between the germline ends. The germline gives CDR1 LNHDA, CDR2 SQIVND (reference sequence). The CDR3 contains 13 residues. CDR3 protein: CASNPDSNQPQHF. The DNA of the CDR3 is TGTGCCAGTAATCCGGACAGCAATCAGCCCCAGCATTTT.

This clonotype was counted ten times or more. The chain employs TRBV19 and TRBJ2-7, with D possibly TRBD1 on 6 matching bases. The CDR3 runs to 15 residues. CDR1 is LNHDA and CDR2 is SQIVND in the germline V gene (reference sequence). V shed 2 bases and J shed 2 bases, with 13 bases lying between them. The CDR3: CASSITDRGPYEQYF. The CDR3 nucleotides read TGTGCCAGTAGTATAACGGACAGAGGACCCTACGAGCAGTACTTC. Complete variable domain (other parts from reference TRBV19 and TRBJ2-7): DGGITQSPKYLFRKEGQNVTLSCEQNLNHDAMYWYRQDPGQGLRLIYYSQIVNDFQKGDIAEGYSVSREKKESFPLTVTSAQKNPTAFYLCASSITDRGPYEQYFGPGTRLTVT.

The table lists this clonotype with a few counts. The V call is TRBV14, the J call TRBJ2-2; D could derive from TRBD1 or TRBD2 (7 bases each). Per germline, CDR1 SGHDN and CDR2 FVKESK. Trimming stripped 1 base from V and 5 bases from J, with 32 bases between. This CDR3 is 22 amino acids long. In DNA, the CDR3 is TGTGCCAGCAGCCAAGTCGTCCCCATTGGCCCCCAGGGGGGGGCGCGTACCGGGGAGCTGTTTTTT. Translating it yields CASSQVVPIGPQGGARTGELFF.

This clonotype was seen repeatedly, ten times or more. The V call is TRBV28, the J call TRBJ1-6; TRBD1 agrees at 7 bases. Germline V lookup: CDR1 MDHEN, CDR2 SYDVKM. This CDR3 has 17 amino acids. V lost 5 bases and J lost 0; bases outside the gene matches: 7. DNA of the CDR3: TGTGCCAGCAGTCGTGACAGGGTGGGCTCCTATAATTCACCCCTCCACTTT. It yields the protein CASSRDRVGSYNSPLHF. Full variable domain (remainder filled in from reference TRBV28 and TRBJ1-6): DVKVTQSSRYLVKRTGEKVFLECVQDMDHENMFWYRQDPGLGLRLIYFSYDVKMKEKGDIPEGYSVSREKKERFSLILESASTNQTSMYLCASSRDRVGSYNSPLHFGNGTRLTVT.

As concerns this clonotype: A much bigger clone sits one base away, suggesting this may be a read error. This rearrangement joins TRBV5-1 to TRBJ2-5, with D maybe TRBD2 (6 bases). The CDR3 length is 16 residues. CDR1 and CDR2 (germline): SGHRS, YFSETQ. The DNA for the CDR3 is TGTGCCAGCTCACCACCGAGGACTCGGGGGCAAGAGACCCAGTACTTC. Protein sequence: CASSPPRTRGQETQYF.

There are many counts of this clonotype. The chain has TRBV28 and TRBJ1-5; TRBD1 is a possible D gene (5 bases). Trimming stripped 3 bases from V and 4 bases from J, with 13 bases between. Germline V gene sequence: CDR1 MDHEN, CDR2 SYDVKM. CDR3 length: 15 amino acids. The CDR3 bases are TGTGCCAGCAGTTTGGGACGGCTTTGGAATCAGCCCCAGCATTTT. As protein: CASSLGRLWNQPQHF.

V and J are TRBV29-1 and TRBJ2-7; 8 bases are shared with TRBD1. This CDR3 region has 15 residues. J was trimmed by 3 bases and V by 6 bases; bases with no gene match: 13. Germline loops: CDR1 SQVTM, CDR2 ANQGSEA. Here the CDR3 DNA reads TGCAGCGTAGAGGGGAGGACAGGGAATTTCTACGAGCAGTACTTC. As protein: CSVEGRTGNFYEQYF.

This clonotype was seen more than once but under ten times. The chain recombines TRBV7-9 with TRBJ1-2; TRBD1 matches at 7 bases. CDR3 length: 13 amino acids. The germline V gene encodes CDR1 SEHNR and CDR2 FQNEAQ (reference sequence). After removal of 3 bases from V and 8 bases from J, the junction contained 6 bases not matched to a gene. CDR3 sequence reads: CASSFEQGGGYTF. Written as DNA, the CDR3 is TGTGCCAGCAGCTTTGAGCAGGGGGGGGGCTACACCTTC.

At least ten counts were recorded for this clonotype. The CDR3 DNA is TGTGCCAGCAGCTTCTCTGCGGACAGTTACAATGAGCAGTTCTTC. Its protein is CASSFSADSYNEQFF. The chain combines TRBV7-2 with TRBJ2-1; TRBD1 is a possible D gene (6 bases). The V gene lost 3 bases and the J gene lost 4 bases, with 13 bases spanning the gap. CDR1 SGHTA and CDR2 FQGNSA come from the germline V gene. The CDR3 has 15 residues.

This clonotype came up many times. The chain links TRBV12-3 or TRBV12-4 to TRBJ1-3; D remains unclear. Trimming pared 10 bases from V and 1 base from J, leaving 14 bases between. The CDR3 runs to 14 residues. This CDR3 reads CATPSKGSGNTIYF. The CDR3 nucleotides read TGTGCCACCCCCTCAAAGGGTTCTGGAAACACCATATATTTT.

J is TRBJ2-7 and V is TRBV5-6; D call uncertain. Germline CDR1 reads SGHDT; CDR2 reads YYEEEE. The CDR3 totals 13 residues. V was trimmed by 1 base and J by 1 base, leaving 6 bases between them. This chain's CDR3 is CASSLFASYEQYF. In nucleotides, the CDR3 is TGTGCCAGCAGCTTGTTCGCTTCCTACGAGCAGTACTTC.

This clonotype was seen at least ten times. CDR3 in DNA: TGTGCCAGCAGCGTTGCTGGTGGATATACGGACGAGCAGTACTTC. It encodes CASSVAGGYTDEQYF. The V gene is TRBV11-2, the J gene TRBJ2-7; no clear D. The CDR3 consists of 15 residues. The germline V and J ends were trimmed by 5 bases and 5 bases, with 19 bases remaining between them. Looked up from germline, CDR1 is SGHAT and CDR2 is FQNNGV.

This clonotype appeared many times. The chain combines TRBV7-3 with TRBJ2-5, with D unclear. There are 17 residues in the CDR3. The V gene's germline CDR1 is SGHTA and CDR2 FQGTGA. The ends were cut back, 2 bases at V and 1 base at J, with 17 bases in the middle. For the CDR3, the DNA is TGTGCCAGCAGCTTAGGACCCCCGGGTGGAAGCCAAGAGACCCAGTACTTC. Its protein product is CASSLGPPGGSQETQYF.

This clonotype has a count of ten or more. The chain joins TRBV5-1 to TRBJ2-7; D remains unclear. The germline V and J ends were trimmed by 4 bases and 12 bases, with 26 bases remaining between them. Germline CDR1 SGHRS, CDR2 YFSETQ. The length of the CDR3 is 15 residues. This chain's CDR3 is CASSPASTYSYGWYF. In DNA, the CDR3 is TGCGCCAGCAGCCCCGCTTCTACGTACTCCTACGGTTGGTACTTC.

The chain has TRBV19 and TRBJ2-5; 7 bases map to TRBD2. Germline V gives CDR1 LNHDA, CDR2 SQIVND (reference sequence). CDR3 length: 14 residues. V lost 4 bases to trimming and J lost 5 bases; unmatched junction nucleotides: 7. Here the CDR3 reads CASSKSGMRETQYF. DNA of the CDR3: TGTGCCAGTAGTAAGAGCGGGATGCGGGAGACCCAGTACTTC.

The chain has TRBV12-3 or TRBV12-4 and TRBJ2-1, with a possible D match to TRBD2 (6 bases). Trimming shortened V by 3 bases and J by 6 bases, and 15 bases separated the two germline ends. CDR3 size: 15 residues. CDR3 region: CASSFGGSGGNEQFF. For the CDR3, the DNA is TGTGCCAGCAGTTTTGGCGGTAGCGGCGGCAATGAGCAGTTCTTC.

The J gene is TRBJ1-3, the V gene TRBV12-3 or TRBV12-4; no clear D. The CDR3 length is 17 residues. V was clipped by 0 bases and J by 0 bases, with 12 bases between them. The CDR3 nucleotides read TGTGCCAGCAGTTTAGCGACCTCGAGGGACTCTGGAAACACCATATATTTT. This encodes CASSLATSRDSGNTIYF.